The next 7 T cell receptor beta chains were all read from a single sample in a study of blood T cell repertoires in COVID-19. Produced via immunoSEQ multiplex PCR; TCRdb's table is partial and in-frame only. The table lists some 110,000 clones, roughly 80% of them singletons. Material for sequencing was peripheral blood. The receptors shown here come from a man aged 60-69 years with acute or convalescent COVID-19.

CDR3 protein: CASGSSGEPYEQYF. The CDR3 nucleotides read TGTGCTAGTGGTTCCTCAGGGGAACCCTACGAGCAGTACTTC. The chain carries TRBV12-5 and TRBJ2-7; a possible D gene is TRBD1 (6 bases). From germline, CDR1 is LGHNT and CDR2 FRNRAP. V shed 4 bases and J shed 2 bases, with 12 bases lying between them. The CDR3 is made up of 14 amino acids.

CDR3 residues: CASSFTGQGDYGYTF. The CDR3 region has the DNA TGTGCCAGCAGTTTTACTGGACAGGGGGACTATGGCTACACCTTC. The genes are TRBV6-2 or TRBV6-3 and TRBJ1-2, with TRBD1 matching 10 bases. Germline CDR1 and CDR2: MNHEY and SVGEGT. V was pared by 4 bases and J by 3 bases, with 5 bases of the junction left unmatched. CDR3 length equals 15 residues.

The J gene is TRBJ1-2, the V gene TRBV28; TRBD1 matches 8 bases. The CDR3 totals 15 residues. Germline CDR1 reads MDHEN; CDR2 reads SYDVKM. V trimming: 2 bases; J trimming: 5 bases; junction bases outside the gene matches: 7. The CDR3, as DNA: TGTGCCAGCAGTTTAAGTGCAGGGGGCGGATATGGCTACACCTTC. Amino acids: CASSLSAGGGYGYTF.

CDR3 amino acids: CATSRPPGESGANVLTF. For the CDR3, the DNA is TGTGCCACCAGCAGACCCCCAGGGGAATCTGGGGCCAACGTCCTGACTTTC. This rearrangement joins TRBV15 to TRBJ2-6, with D perhaps TRBD1 (6 bases). V was clipped by 2 bases and J by 1 base, with 12 bases between them. CDR3 length: 17 amino acids. Germline values: CDR1 LNHNV, CDR2 YYDKDF (reference sequence).

The rearrangement uses TRBV9 and TRBJ1-6, with D tentatively TRBD1 (5 bases). Germline CDR1 reads SGDLS; CDR2 reads YYNGEE. The CDR3 extends over 15 amino acids. Deletions cut 0 bases from V and 4 bases from J, with 8 bases between. In nucleotides, the CDR3 is TGTGCCAGCAGCGTAGGCGACAGTTATAATTCACCCCTCCACTTT. Its translation is CASSVGDSYNSPLHF.

The chain employs TRBV27 and TRBJ2-2; TRBD1 is a possible D gene (6 bases). Germline-derived CDR1 and CDR2 are MNHEY and SMNVEV (reference sequence). The CDR3 is 18 amino acids. The V and J ends lost 8 bases and 0 bases respectively, with 22 bases between them. The CDR3 is CASSYRKTGVANTGELFF. The CDR3 DNA sequence: TGTGCCAGCTCTTATCGAAAGACAGGCGTCGCGAACACCGGGGAGCTGTTTTTT.

This chain uses TRBV3-1 (or the pseudogene TRBV3-2) with TRBJ1-4, with TRBD1 matching over 8 bases. CDR1 and CDR2 (germline): LGHDT, YNNKEL (reference sequence). This CDR3 has 19 amino acids. J gave up 0 bases and V 2 bases, and 11 bases lay outside the gene matches. This CDR3 is CASSQRTPTGGATNEKLFF. CDR3 in DNA: TGTGCCAGCAGCCAACGCACCCCTACAGGGGGGGCAACTAATGAAAAACTGTTTTTT.